This paragraph reports one T cell receptor beta chain. Its antigen remains unknown. CDR1 MNHEY and CDR2 SMNVEV come from the germline V gene (reference sequence). V was cut by 5 bases and J by 2 bases, with 10 bases left in between. The CDR3 contains 13 residues. This entry belongs to a study of cytomegalovirus exposure and HLA in healthy donors. Study observations and caveats: One variant, a missense change in DCLRE1C, was linked in a later analysis to TCR beta V- and J-gene trimming. As a later analysis revealed, most CMV-associated TCR beta chains appeared HLA-restricted. The availability of immune exposure information extended only to CMV serostatus.

When sampled, the donors appeared nominally healthy, though they likely had unrecorded immune exposures. Amplification used 60 Vbeta primers and 13 Jbeta primers. Method: immunoSEQ multiplex PCR; TCRdb's copy keeps in-frame clones and lacks some. The data show over 150,000 clones, roughly 71% seen once. This chain joins TRBV27 and TRBJ2-7; maybe TRBD1 (6 bases). This sequence was found in a woman aged 50 to 60 in good health and CMV-seropositive. Sequencing input: PBMCs. CDR3 in DNA: TGTGCCAGCAGTCATGGACAGCCCTACGAGCAGTACTTC. It encodes CASSHGQPYEQYF.